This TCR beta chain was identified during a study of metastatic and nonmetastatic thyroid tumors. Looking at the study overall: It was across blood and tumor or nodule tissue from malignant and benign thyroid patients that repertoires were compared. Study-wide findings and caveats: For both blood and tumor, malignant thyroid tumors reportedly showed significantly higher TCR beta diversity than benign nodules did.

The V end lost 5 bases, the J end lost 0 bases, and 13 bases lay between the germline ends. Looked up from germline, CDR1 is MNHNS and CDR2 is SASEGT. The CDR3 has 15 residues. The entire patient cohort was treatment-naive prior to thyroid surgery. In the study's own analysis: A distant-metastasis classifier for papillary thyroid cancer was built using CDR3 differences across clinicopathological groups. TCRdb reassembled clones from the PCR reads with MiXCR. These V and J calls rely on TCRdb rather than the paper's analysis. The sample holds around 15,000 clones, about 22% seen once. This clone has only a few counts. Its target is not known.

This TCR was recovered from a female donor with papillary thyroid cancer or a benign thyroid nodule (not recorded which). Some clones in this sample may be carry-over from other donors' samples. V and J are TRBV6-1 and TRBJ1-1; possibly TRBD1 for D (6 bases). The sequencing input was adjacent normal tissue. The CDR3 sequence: CASSPEGTMNTEAFF. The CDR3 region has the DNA TGTGCCAGCAGTCCCGAGGGGACAATGAACACTGAAGCTTTCTTT.